A selection of T cell receptor beta chains follows, all from one sample in a study of blood T cell repertoires in COVID-19. TCRdb's copy holds only in-frame clones and misses some; the assay was immunoSEQ multiplex PCR. Here the sample spans approximately 160,000 clones, 81% being singletons. Specimen: peripheral blood. The receptors shown here come from a man between 60 and 70 years old with active or convalescent COVID-19. Each CDR3 is given with its conserved first and last residue. Each record gives: V gene, D gene, J gene, clone size, CDR3 protein, CDR3 DNA. A D gene is named only where the DNA matches it firmly. Clone size is shown for a subset of rows, as once, few, many or a class of expanded clone.

>TRBV5-6|-|TRBJ2-5|-
CASSLNPGLQVETQYF
TGTGCCAGCAGCTTAAATCCGGGACTCCAGGTGGAGACCCAGTACTTC
>TRBV29-1|-|TRBJ2-7|many
CSAEGGSVSSYEQYF
TGCAGCGCCGAGGGTGGCAGCGTAAGCTCCTACGAGCAGTACTTC
>TRBV6-5|-|TRBJ2-7|-
CASHTPGAAVYEQYF
TGTGCCAGCCATACCCCCGGTGCAGCGGTCTACGAGCAGTACTTC
>TRBV5-1|TRBD2|TRBJ2-7|-
CASSPGHGGMYEQYF
TGCGCCAGCAGCCCCGGACACGGGGGGATGTACGAGCAGTACTTC
>TRBV5-5|-|TRBJ2-3|-
CASSLAGLSTDTQYF
TGTGCCAGCAGCCTTGCGGGGCTTAGCACAGATACGCAGTATTTT
>TRBV6-7|-|TRBJ2-7|-
CASSYPETVSSYEQYF
TGTGCCAGCAGTTACCCCGAGACTGTGAGCTCCTACGAGCAGTACTTC
>TRBV9|TRBD2|TRBJ2-1|-
CASLDVAGAHHGENEQFF
TGTGCCAGCCTTGATGTAGCGGGGGCCCACCACGGGGAGAATGAGCAGTTCTTC
>TRBV21-1|-|TRBJ1-3|few
CASSKVLLDRVKGNTIYF
TGTGCCAGCAGCAAAGTATTGTTAGACAGGGTCAAAGGAAACACCATATATTTT
>TRBV7-9|TRBD1|TRBJ1-4|-
CASSFDRGQGSEKLFF
TGTGCCAGCAGCTTTGACCGGGGACAGGGAAGTGAAAAACTGTTTTTT
>TRBV7-9|-|TRBJ2-5|-
CASSSQVWQETQYF
TGTGCCAGCAGCTCCCAGGTTTGGCAAGAGACCCAGTACTTC
>TRBV5-8|-|TRBJ1-5|-
CASSLEPGVPNQPQHF
TGTGCCAGCAGCTTGGAACCAGGGGTCCCCAATCAGCCCCAGCATTTT
>TRBV12-3/TRBV12-4|-|TRBJ1-2|-
CASSPDTPGYTF
TGTGCCAGCAGTCCAGACACGCCCGGCTACACCTTC
>TRBV2|-|TRBJ1-5|-
CASNMGALNQPQHF
TGTGCCAGCAATATGGGAGCGCTGAATCAGCCCCAGCATTTT
>TRBV6-5|-|TRBJ1-5|-
CASSYRGVGSNQPQHF
TGTGCCAGCAGTTACAGGGGCGTGGGATCCAATCAGCCCCAGCATTTT
>TRBV28|-|TRBJ1-1|few
CASSLTGSEAFF
TGTGCCAGCAGTTTAACAGGCTCTGAAGCTTTCTTT
>TRBV23-1|-|TRBJ1-4|-
CASSRFDRDFNEKLFF
TGCGCCAGCAGTCGATTCGACCGGGACTTTAATGAAAAACTGTTTTTT
>TRBV28|TRBD2|TRBJ2-7|-
CASSLGLAGYADEQYF
TGTGCCAGCAGTTTAGGACTAGCGGGATACGCCGACGAGCAGTACTTC
>TRBV29-1|-|TRBJ2-2|-
CSVVGRNTGELFF
TGCAGCGTTGTGGGCAGAAACACCGGGGAGCTGTTTTTT
>TRBV3-1/TRBV3-2|TRBD1|TRBJ2-3|-
CASSQDLSGGLTDTQYF
TGTGCCAGCAGCCAAGATCTCTCAGGGGGCCTCACAGATACGCAGTATTTT
>TRBV28|TRBD1|TRBJ2-6|-
CASSQQGAAGANVLTF
TGTGCCAGCAGTCAACAGGGGGCTGCTGGGGCCAACGTCCTGACTTTC
>TRBV12-3/TRBV12-4|-|TRBJ2-5|-
CASSLNEQQTQYF
TGTGCCAGCAGTTTAAACGAGCAACAGACCCAGTACTTC
>TRBV5-1|-|TRBJ2-1|-
CASSLTGERSYNEQFF
TGCGCCAGCAGCTTGACGGGGGAACGCTCCTACAATGAGCAGTTCTTC
>TRBV3-1/TRBV3-2|-|TRBJ2-3|-
CASSLEDTQYF
TGTGCCAGCAGCCTTGAGGATACGCAGTATTTT
>TRBV20-1|-|TRBJ2-7|-
CSARKQWEQYF
TGCAGTGCTAGGAAACAGTGGGAGCAGTACTTC
>TRBV6-4|TRBD2|TRBJ2-1|-
CASSDPSGGRFF
TGTGCCAGCAGTGACCCTAGCGGGGGGAGATTCTTC
>TRBV19|TRBD2|TRBJ2-1|-
CASSIRGGTTYNEQFF
TGTGCCAGTAGTATCCGGGGGGGGACTACCTACAATGAGCAGTTCTTC
>TRBV18|TRBD1|TRBJ1-1|few
CASSLRTGREAFF
TGTGCCAGCTCACTTCGGACAGGCCGTGAAGCTTTCTTT
>TRBV19|TRBD2|TRBJ2-2|-
CASKAGGPPGELFF
TGTGCCAGTAAGGCGGGGGGGCCACCCGGGGAGCTGTTTTTT
>TRBV4-1|TRBD1|TRBJ2-2|-
CASSQDGPGGANTGELFF
TGCGCCAGCAGCCAAGATGGTCCAGGGGGCGCGAACACCGGGGAGCTGTTTTTT
>TRBV14|-|TRBJ1-2|-
CASSQTGDPNYGYTF
TGTGCCAGCAGCCAAACGGGTGACCCTAACTATGGCTACACCTTC
>TRBV18|TRBD1|TRBJ1-1|few
CASGTDMNTEAFF
TGTGCCAGCGGGACAGATATGAACACTGAAGCTTTCTTT
>TRBV18|TRBD1|TRBJ2-7|-
CASSLGTVSYEQYF
TGTGCCAGCTCACTCGGGACAGTTTCCTACGAGCAGTACTTC
>TRBV5-4|TRBD2|TRBJ2-7|-
CASSLRGLAVHEQYF
TGTGCCAGCAGCCTTAGGGGACTAGCCGTCCACGAGCAGTACTTC
>TRBV5-1|TRBD2|TRBJ2-3|-
CASSPGTSETDTQYF
TGCGCCAGCAGCCCCGGGACTAGCGAGACAGATACGCAGTATTTT
>TRBV3-1/TRBV3-2|-|TRBJ1-5|-
CASSQGRGRGQPQHF
TGTGCCAGCAGCCAAGGACGGGGGAGGGGTCAGCCCCAGCATTTT
>TRBV7-2|-|TRBJ2-2|few
CASSLPSGRNTGELFF
TGTGCCAGCAGCTTACCCAGCGGACGCAACACCGGGGAGCTGTTTTTT
>TRBV24-1|TRBD1|TRBJ2-1|-
CATSEAPGQGGHEQFF
TGTGCCACCAGTGAAGCTCCGGGACAGGGGGGCCATGAGCAGTTCTTC
>TRBV3-1/TRBV3-2|TRBD2|TRBJ2-1|-
CASSQEASGGFNNEQFF
TGTGCCAGCAGCCAAGAAGCTAGCGGGGGGTTCAACAATGAGCAGTTCTTC
>TRBV7-2|TRBD2|TRBJ2-5|-
CASSLGLAGVAETQYF
TGTGCCAGCAGCTTGGGACTAGCGGGGGTGGCAGAGACCCAGTACTTC
>TRBV3-1/TRBV3-2|-|TRBJ2-3|-
CASSQGSVPDTQYF
TGTGCCAGCAGCCAAGGGTCGGTGCCAGATACGCAGTATTTT
>TRBV5-1|TRBD2|TRBJ2-1|-
CASSLVAGRINEQFF
TGCGCCAGCAGCTTGGTAGCGGGGCGAATCAATGAGCAGTTCTTC
>TRBV7-9|TRBD1|TRBJ1-2|-
CAIPTGTGRARNYGYTF
TGTGCCATCCCGACAGGGACAGGGAGGGCCCGAAACTATGGCTACACCTTC
>TRBV28|-|TRBJ1-3|-
CASSLPQGNTIYF
TGTGCCAGCAGTTTACCACAGGGAAACACCATATATTTT
>TRBV7-2|TRBD1|TRBJ1-1|-
CASSRDPTGAGTEAFF
TGTGCCAGCAGCAGAGACCCAACAGGGGCGGGCACTGAAGCTTTCTTT
>TRBV9|TRBD1|TRBJ1-4|-
CASSGRTGSEKLFF
TGTGCCAGCAGCGGGAGGACAGGGTCTGAAAAACTGTTTTTT
>TRBV6-4|-|TRBJ1-2|-
CASSDRGYGYTF
TGTGCCAGCAGTGACAGGGGCTATGGCTACACCTTC
>TRBV2|-|TRBJ1-1|-
CASSEGGGRVNTEAFF
TGTGCCAGCAGTGAAGGGGGGGGACGGGTGAACACTGAAGCTTTCTTT
>TRBV5-1|-|TRBJ2-1|-
CASSLRRGAGEQFF
TGCGCCAGCAGCTTGCGTCGCGGGGCCGGTGAGCAGTTCTTC
>TRBV5-1|TRBD2|TRBJ2-2|-
CASSPGTTNTGELFF
TGCGCCAGCAGCCCCGGGACTACGAACACCGGGGAGCTGTTTTTT